A selection of T cell receptor beta chains follows, all from one sample in a study of T cells in Graves' hyperthyroidism and ophthalmopathy. TCRdb independently ran MiXCR on the multiplex PCR reads; one entry per CDR3 protein. The table lists about 570,000 distinct CDR3 sequences, around 42% of them singletons. Sequenced: peripheral blood or thyroid tissue (not recorded which). The receptor source for this set is an adult woman with Graves' disease, either hyperthyroidism or ophthalmopathy (not recorded which). Both conserved end residues are part of each CDR3. A D gene is named only where the DNA matches it firmly. Size values are once, few and many counts, or a class for expanded clones, and some rows have none.

CDR3 DNA | CDR3 protein | J gene | clone size | V gene | D gene
TGTGCCAGTAGACCTAGGGGCTCTGGGGCCAACGTCCTGACTTTC | CASRPRGSGANVLTF | TRBJ2-6 | many | TRBV19 | .
TGTGCCATCAGCAGGACAGACAACAATGAGCAGTTCTTT | CAISRTDNNEQFF | TRBJ2-1 | . | TRBV10-3 | .
TGTGCCAGCAGCCAAGAGGCCTACTCCACCGGGGAGCTGTTTTTT | CASSQEAYSTGELFF | TRBJ2-2 | few | TRBV4-2 | .
TGTGCCAGCAGTTACCCAGGAAACACTGAAGCTTTCTTT | CASSYPGNTEAFF | TRBJ1-1 | many | TRBV6-6 | .
TGTGCCAGCAGCTCTCCCCTAGCGGGAGGTACGAATGAGCAGTTCTTC | CASSSPLAGGTNEQFF | TRBJ2-1 | . | TRBV7-9 | TRBD2
TGTGCCAGCAGCCGTGGGCCAGCTACTGAAGCTTTCTTT | CASSRGPATEAFF | TRBJ1-1 | . | TRBV7-3 | .
TGTGCCAACAGCCATGATATAGGACCCTATGGCTACACCTTC | CANSHDIGPYGYTF | TRBJ1-2 | . | TRBV4-1 | .
TGTGCCAGCAGTTACTCGCGGGAGCGGGAGGTGGAAGACGAGCAGTACTTC | CASSYSREREVEDEQYF | TRBJ2-7 | many | TRBV6-2/TRBV6-3 | TRBD2
TGTGCCAGCAGCAGAGGGGGGAGCAGCTCCTACGGGCAGTACTTC | CASSRGGSSSYGQYF | TRBJ2-5 | . | TRBV7-2 | .
TGCAGTGCTGAGACCCAGTACTTC | CSAETQYF | TRBJ2-5 | few | TRBV20-1 | .
TGTGCCAGCAGCCTCTCGGGGTGGAGAAACACCATATATTTT | CASSLSGWRNTIYF | TRBJ1-3 | few | TRBV12-3/TRBV12-4 | .
TGTGCCAGCAGTGAATGGGCCCCAGGGGTAAGGGAGACCCAGTACTTC | CASSEWAPGVRETQYF | TRBJ2-5 | many | TRBV25-1 | .
TGTGCCAGCAGCTTGTATTCGGGCCAGGAGGCGTCCTACGAGCAGTACTTC | CASSLYSGQEASYEQYF | TRBJ2-7 | . | TRBV5-4 | .
TGCAGTGCTACGAGAAGCCCGTCGGGCGAGCAGTACTTC | CSATRSPSGEQYF | TRBJ2-7 | once | TRBV20-1 | .
TGCGCCAGCACTCCGACAGGGGATAATGAAAAACTGTTTTTT | CASTPTGDNEKLFF | TRBJ1-4 | many | TRBV10-2 | TRBD1
TGTGCCAGCAGCTCAAGACAGGGTCCGGATACGCAGTATTTT | CASSSRQGPDTQYF | TRBJ2-3 | . | TRBV9 | TRBD1
TGCAGTGCTACCGACAGCCCAGGTCAGCCCCAGCATTTT | CSATDSPGQPQHF | TRBJ1-5 | few | TRBV20-1 | .
TGTGCCAGCAGCCGTAGCGGGAGGCCGAACACCGGGGAGCTGTTTTTT | CASSRSGRPNTGELFF | TRBJ2-2 | . | TRBV3-1 | TRBD2
TGTGCCAGCAGCCATGCCCTCGGGACTAGCGGGTCCGGGGAGCTGTTTTTT | CASSHALGTSGSGELFF | TRBJ2-2 | few | TRBV4-1 | TRBD2
TGCAGCGTTCGCGCCGATGGCTACACCTTC | CSVRADGYTF | TRBJ1-2 | . | TRBV29-1 | .
TGTGCCAGCAGCTTTCCCATATCCGGACAGGGGCTCTGGAACACCATATATTTT | CASSFPISGQGLWNTIYF | TRBJ1-3 | few | TRBV10-2 | TRBD1
TGTGCCAGCAGCCTAGAACAGGGTGGGCCCTACGAGCAGTACTTC | CASSLEQGGPYEQYF | TRBJ2-7 | many | TRBV10-3 | .
TGTGCCAGCAGACAGGGTAAGGCCTACGAGCAGTACTTC | CASRQGKAYEQYF | TRBJ2-7 | few | TRBV27 | .
TGTGCCACCAGTGATTTGCGCGAGTGGGACGGTGGAGAGAACTATAGCTACACCTTC | CATSDLREWDGGENYSYTF | TRBJ1-2 | . | TRBV24-1 | .
TGTGCCAGCAGCGGGGAGGGAGGACGGTCCTATAATTCACCCCTCCACTTT | CASSGEGGRSYNSPLHF | TRBJ1-6 | . | TRBV7-9 | .
TGTGCCAGCAGGCCCGCTTTTGTGCGGGAGTCCTACGAGCAGTACTTC | CASRPAFVRESYEQYF | TRBJ2-7 | many | TRBV2 | TRBD2
TGCAGCGTCGCCGGGACAGGGGCCATGAACACTGAAGCTTTCTTT | CSVAGTGAMNTEAFF | TRBJ1-1 | few | TRBV29-1 | TRBD1
TGTGCCAGCAGTTGGACCGGGGAGCTGTTTTTT | CASSWTGELFF | TRBJ2-2 | many | TRBV12-3/TRBV12-4 | .
TGTGCCAGCAGCCCCCCCGGGAGAGGCGTTGAGACCCAGTACTTC | CASSPPGRGVETQYF | TRBJ2-5 | . | TRBV7-8 | .
TGTGCCAGCAGCTTAGGGGTTTCTGGCTACACCTTC | CASSLGVSGYTF | TRBJ1-2 | few | TRBV11-2 | .
TGTGCCAGCAGTGACTCGACGGCTGTCTATGGCTACACCTTC | CASSDSTAVYGYTF | TRBJ1-2 | . | TRBV6-4 | .
TGCGCCAGCAGCCGGCGTTTTGACTATGGCTACACCTTC | CASSRRFDYGYTF | TRBJ1-2 | many | TRBV5-1 | .
TGTGCCAGCAGTTTATTGACGACTGATGACTATGGCTACACCTTC | CASSLLTTDDYGYTF | TRBJ1-2 | many | TRBV28 | .
TGCAGTGCTAGGGGGGGTTCCGGCAACCAAGAGACCCAGTACTTC | CSARGGSGNQETQYF | TRBJ2-5 | many | TRBV20-1 | .
TGTGCCTGGGACGGGCTCAGAAATTCACCCCTCCACTTT | CAWDGLRNSPLHF | TRBJ1-6 | many | TRBV30 | .
TGCGCCAGCAGTGCTCCGGGACAGGGGTGGAAGGAAGCTTTCTTT | CASSAPGQGWKEAFF | TRBJ1-1 | . | TRBV10-1 | TRBD1
TGCGCCAGCAGCCAAGTCCCACCGGGACGGAACACTGAAGCTTTCTTT | CASSQVPPGRNTEAFF | TRBJ1-1 | many | TRBV4-1 | .
TGTGCCAGCAATTTTGAGGGGGAGACCCAGCATTTT | CASNFEGETQHF | TRBJ1-5 | . | TRBV12-3/TRBV12-4 | .
TGTGCCAGCTCTCAGATCCAAAGTTCACCCCTCCACTTT | CASSQIQSSPLHF | TRBJ1-6 | few | TRBV2 | .
TGTGCCAGTAGTACGACAGGGAACTACGAGCAGTACTTC | CASSTTGNYEQYF | TRBJ2-7 | many | TRBV19 | TRBD1
TGTGCCACCAGCGAAGGATGGAACACTGAAGCTTTCTTT | CATSEGWNTEAFF | TRBJ1-1 | many | TRBV15 | .
TGCAGCGTTGAATCCGGACTGACAGGGGGTCGAGAGACCCAGTACTTC | CSVESGLTGGRETQYF | TRBJ2-5 | . | TRBV29-1 | TRBD1
TGTGCCAGCAGTGCGGGACTAGCGGGAAGCTTTTACTACGAGCAGTACTTC | CASSAGLAGSFYYEQYF | TRBJ2-7 | many | TRBV2 | TRBD2
TGTGCCAGCAGCTCCAGGACTAGCGGGAGCCACGAGCAGTACTTC | CASSSRTSGSHEQYF | TRBJ2-7 | . | TRBV7-2 | TRBD2
TGTGCCAGCAGCTTAAAGGGGGCTGGCTATGGCTACACCTTC | CASSLKGAGYGYTF | TRBJ1-2 | many | TRBV11-2 | TRBD1
TGTGCCAGCAGTTACACAGATACAGGGTTTGCCGGCTACACCTTC | CASSYTDTGFAGYTF | TRBJ1-2 | . | TRBV6-5 | .
TGTGCCAGCAGCTTCCCCCGGCCCGGACAGGGGGCCTATGGCTACACCTTC | CASSFPRPGQGAYGYTF | TRBJ1-2 | few | TRBV11-2 | TRBD1
TGTGCCAGCAGCTTTTCAGCGGGAGTCAACGAGCAGTACTTC | CASSFSAGVNEQYF | TRBJ2-7 | many | TRBV7-2 | TRBD2
TGTGCCAGCAGCGAACTAGAAGGGGACGAGCAGTACTTC | CASSELEGDEQYF | TRBJ2-7 | . | TRBV9 | .
TGCAGTGCTCCAGACCGGGTAGGTGTGGACGAGCAGTACTTC | CSAPDRVGVDEQYF | TRBJ2-7 | . | TRBV20-1 | .
TGTGCCAGCAGCGTAGAGCCTAGCGGGGGAGAGACCCAGTACTTC | CASSVEPSGGETQYF | TRBJ2-5 | . | TRBV9 | TRBD2
TGTGCCAGTAGTACTTCGATCCGGGCGAACACTGAAGCTTTCTTT | CASSTSIRANTEAFF | TRBJ1-1 | . | TRBV19 | .
TGTGCCAGCAGTTTATCGGGCAGGGGGCCTGAGACCCAGTACTTC | CASSLSGRGPETQYF | TRBJ2-5 | many | TRBV28 | TRBD1
TGTGCCAGTCGATCTCTGGGGAACAGGGCAAGTGAGCAGTTCTTC | CASRSLGNRASEQFF | TRBJ2-1 | . | TRBV7-2 | .
TGTGCCACCAGTGGTCGTCGGGGTGAAGCTTTCTTT | CATSGRRGEAFF | TRBJ1-1 | few | TRBV24-1 | .
TGTGCCAGCAGCTTATACAGGGGGGTCGACGAGCAGTACTTC | CASSLYRGVDEQYF | TRBJ2-7 | . | TRBV7-3 | TRBD1